These 23 T cell receptor beta chains were sequenced from one sample in a study of blood T cells in healthy people across ages. Sample-barcoded 5' priming and a J-beta primer mix drove a second PCR of roughly 6 to 12 cycles. MiXCR was run by TCRdb on the 5' RACE reads, yielding one entry per CDR3 protein. The sample lists about 780,000 distinct CDR3 sequences; about 47% were seen once. Material for sequencing was blood. Receptor source: a man older than 75 in good health.

This chain links TRBV12-3 or TRBV12-4 with TRBJ1-2; 9 bases fit TRBD1. V lost 10 bases, J lost 7 bases, and 7 bases stayed unmatched. This CDR3 is 12 amino acids long. The CDR3 region is CATWDRVGGYTF. Written as DNA, the CDR3 is TGTGCCACCTGGGACAGGGTTGGTGGCTACACCTTC.

This clonotype was counted a few times. The chain carries TRBV3-1 and TRBJ2-1; TRBD1 aligns across 10 bases. With the DNA end fitting TRBJ2-7 better, the J assignment may be wrong. Germline values: CDR1 LGHDT, CDR2 YNNKEL (reference sequence). CDR3 length equals 15 residues. For the CDR3, the DNA is TGTGCCAGCAGCCAAGGGACAGGGGGACACAATGAGCAGTACTTC. Translated, it gives CASSQGTGGHNEQYF.

By share, this clonotype ranks as medium-sized. V and J are TRBV18 and TRBJ1-2; 8 bases fit TRBD1. This CDR3 spans 15 amino acids. The trim removed 6 bases at V and 1 base at J, leaving 7 bases unmatched. Per the germline V gene, CDR1 is KGHSH and CDR2 is LQKENI. The CDR3: CASSPTGGLNYGYTF. For the CDR3, the DNA is TGTGCCAGCTCCCCAACAGGGGGGCTTAACTATGGCTACACCTTC.

V is TRBV3-1 and J is TRBJ1-3; no clear D. The CDR3 covers 14 residues. Trimming took 1 base from V and 0 from J, leaving 4 bases between them. The germline V gene has CDR1 LGHDT and CDR2 YNNKEL (reference sequence). CDR3 in DNA: TGTGCCAGCAGCCAAGCCCTCTCTGGAAACACCATATATTTT. It encodes CASSQALSGNTIYF. The full variable domain, in which reference TRBV3-1 and TRBJ1-3 provide the parts outside the CDR3, is DTAVSQTPKYLVTQMGNDKSIKCEQNLGHDTMYWYKQDSKKFLKIMFSYNNKELIINETVPNRFSPKSPDKAHLNLHINSLELGDSAVYFCASSQALSGNTIYFGEGSWLTVV.

Worth noting for this clonotype: A much larger clone is a single base away; this may be a read error. This chain connects TRBV20-1 to TRBJ2-4, with D unresolved. This CDR3 comprises 14 residues. Germline assignment: CDR1 DFQATT and CDR2 SNEGSKA (reference sequence). The DNA of the CDR3 is TGCAGTGCCCCACCAGGATTGGTCAAAAGCATTCAGTACTTC. Its protein is CSAPPGLVKSIQYF.

This clonotype came up many times. The chain uses TRBV7-2 and TRBJ1-2; 11 bases match TRBD1. With 8 bases clipped from V and 7 bases from J, the junction kept 9 bases outside the gene matches. The CDR3 totals 14 residues. Germline CDR1 and CDR2: SGHTA and FQGNSA. Here the CDR3 reads CASAPGQGAGGYTF. Written as DNA, the CDR3 is TGTGCCAGCGCCCCCGGACAGGGGGCGGGTGGCTACACCTTC.

The genes are TRBV3-1 and TRBJ2-1; weak D call: TRBD2 (6 bases). Germline CDR1 LGHDT, CDR2 YNNKEL (reference sequence). The CDR3 covers 12 residues. With 1 base removed from V and 12 bases from J, the gap between germline ends came to 10 bases. CDR3 residues: CASSQVGRGQFF. The CDR3 coding sequence is TGTGCCAGCAGCCAAGTGGGGCGGGGGCAGTTCTTC.

V is TRBV7-8 and J is TRBJ2-7, with a possible D match to TRBD1 (6 bases). This CDR3 contains 14 residues. Trimming removed 1 base from V and 7 bases from J, with 14 bases in between. Germline loops: CDR1 SGHVS, CDR2 FQNEAQ. Written as DNA, the CDR3 is TGTGCCAGCAGCTTAGAGTACGGGGACAATGAGCAGTACTTC. This translates into CASSLEYGDNEQYF.

The sample holds a few counts of this clonotype. The chain's CDR3 is CASSSQLGRAKNIQYF. For the CDR3, the DNA is TGTGCCAGCAGTTCGCAGCTTGGCAGGGCCAAAAACATTCAGTACTTC. The V and J genes are TRBV12-3 or TRBV12-4 and TRBJ2-4; no firm D call. Deletions cut 4 bases from V and 1 base from J, with 14 bases between. The CDR3 extends over 16 amino acids.

CDR3 sequence (DNA): TGTGCCAGCAGCTTAGATCTGCCTAGCTATGAGCAGTACTTC. It yields the protein CASSLDLPSYEQYF. This sequence joins TRBV11-2 and TRBJ2-1; tentative D call: TRBD2 (5 bases). The J call is doubtful: the DNA matches TRBJ2-7 better. The CDR3 extends over 14 amino acids. The germline V gene has CDR1 SGHAT and CDR2 FQNNGV.

V is TRBV4-3 and J is TRBJ2-3; 9 positions agree with TRBD1. The germline gives CDR1 LGHNA, CDR2 YSLEER. With 3 bases clipped from V and 8 bases from J, the junction kept 6 bases outside the gene matches. CDR3 size: 14 residues. As DNA, the CDR3 is TGCGCCAGCAGCCATGGACAGGGGAGCGGTACGCAGTATTTT. It codes for CASSHGQGSGTQYF.

This clonotype was detected only a few times. A read error is possible here, since a much larger clone lies one base away. The J gene is TRBJ2-6, the V gene TRBV6-4, with D uncertain. Deletions cut 2 bases from V and 0 bases from J, with 2 bases between. CDR3 length equals 14 residues. The V gene's germline CDR1 is MRHNA and CDR2 SNTAGT. CDR3 in amino acids: CASSDISGANVLTF. In DNA form, the CDR3 reads TGTGCCAGCAGTGACATCTCTGGGGCCAACGTCCTGACTTTC.

This rearrangement joins TRBV18 to TRBJ2-1; 12 bases agree with TRBD1. Trimming cost V 5 bases and J 7 bases; bases outside gene matches: 6. Germline V gene data show CDR1 as KGHSH and CDR2 as LQKENI. The CDR3 is 15 residues long. The CDR3 bases are TGTGCCAGCTCATCCCGGGACAGGGGGCTAAATGAGCAGTTCTTC. It encodes CASSSRDRGLNEQFF. The full variable domain, completed using reference TRBV18 and TRBJ2-1, is NAGVMQNPRHLVRRRGQEARLRCSPMKGHSHVYWYRQLPEEGLKFMVYLQKENIIDESGMPKERFSAEFPKEGPSILRIQQVVRGDSAAYFCASSSRDRGLNEQFFGPGTRLTVL.

In DNA form, the CDR3 reads TGTGCCAGCAGCCCAGGACTAGCGCAATACGAGCAGTACTTC. Amino acid sequence: CASSPGLAQYEQYF. The rearrangement links TRBV7-2 to TRBJ2-5, with 9 bases identical to TRBD2. The J call may be incorrect, as the DNA end agrees better with TRBJ2-7. The CDR3 is made up of 14 amino acids. Germline V gives CDR1 SGHTA, CDR2 FQGNSA.

This clonotype has at least ten counts. The J gene is TRBJ2-5, the V gene TRBV5-1; D is possibly TRBD2 (5 bases). V shed 0 bases and J shed 2 bases, with 11 bases lying between them. The germline V gene encodes CDR1 SGHRS and CDR2 YFSETQ. The CDR3 is made up of 15 amino acids. CDR3 loop: CASSLGSVSQETQYF. The CDR3 DNA reads TGCGCCAGCAGCTTGGGTAGCGTTAGTCAAGAGACCCAGTACTTC. Full variable domain (remainder filled in from reference TRBV5-1 and TRBJ2-5): KAGVTQTPRYLIKTRGQQVTLSCSPISGHRSVSWYQQTPGQGLQFLFEYFSETQRNKGNFPGRFSGRQFSNSRSEMNVSTLELGDSALYLCASSLGSVSQETQYFGPGTRLLVL.

The chain uses TRBV20-1 and TRBJ2-7; the D gene is possibly TRBD1 (6 bases). V was cut by 0 bases and J by 6 bases, with 15 bases left in between. The germline gives CDR1 DFQATT, CDR2 SNEGSKA (reference sequence). The CDR3 has 14 amino acids. The chain's CDR3 is CSARDPGVVREQYF. The CDR3 nucleotides read TGCAGTGCTAGAGATCCAGGGGTGGTTCGCGAGCAGTACTTC.

The chain links TRBV6-1 to TRBJ1-4; tentative D call: TRBD1 (5 bases). V lost 0 bases to trimming and J lost 3 bases, with 8 bases between them. The CDR3 length is 15 residues. Germline values: CDR1 MNHNS, CDR2 SASEGT. The CDR3 loop reads CASSEARGSNEKLFF. Written as DNA, the CDR3 is TGTGCCAGCAGTGAAGCGCGGGGCTCTAATGAAAAACTGTTTTTT.

The CDR3 spells CASSLESRNSGANVLTF. The CDR3 DNA follows: TGCGCCAGCAGCTTGGAGTCGCGAAACTCTGGGGCCAACGTCCTGACTTTC. This sequence joins TRBV5-1 and TRBJ2-6; no definite D call. V gave up 0 bases and J gave up 0 bases, with 10 bases separating them. Germline CDR1 is SGHRS and CDR2 is YFSETQ. This CDR3 spans 17 amino acids. The full variable domain, with the rest looked up from reference TRBV5-1 and TRBJ2-6, is KAGVTQTPRYLIKTRGQQVTLSCSPISGHRSVSWYQQTPGQGLQFLFEYFSETQRNKGNFPGRFSGRQFSNSRSEMNVSTLELGDSALYLCASSLESRNSGANVLTFGAGSRLTVL.

The chain couples TRBV20-1 to TRBJ1-4; unclear D gene. CDR1 is DFQATT, CDR2 SNEGSKA, per germline (reference sequence). The CDR3 has 13 residues. V was shortened by 3 bases and J by 7 bases, with 12 bases between the two germline ends. CDR3 DNA sequence: TGCAGTGCTAGCCTAAGACCGGGTGAAAAACTGTTTTTT. Protein product: CSASLRPGEKLFF.

This clonotype was seen ten or more times. This chain connects TRBV24-1 to TRBJ2-1; D is undetermined. The germline CDR1 and CDR2 sequences are KGHDR and SFDVKD. This CDR3 is 11 amino acids long. Trimming removed 5 bases at V and 5 bases at J, with 3 bases between. CDR3 sequence: CATSGNNEQFF. CDR3 nucleotides: TGTGCCACCAGTGGAAACAATGAGCAGTTCTTC.

V and J are TRBV7-2 and TRBJ2-1; possibly TRBD2 for D (6 bases). The J call is uncertain, as TRBJ2-7 better fits the DNA end. Germline V CDR1 and CDR2: SGHTA, FQGNSA. The CDR3 runs 15 residues. For the CDR3, the DNA is TGTGCCAGCAGGGCGGGAACGAGCCCCTACAATGAGCAGTACTTC. It codes for CASRAGTSPYNEQYF.

The chain has TRBV5-1 and TRBJ2-7, with 10 positions matching TRBD2. Looked up from germline, CDR1 is SGHRS and CDR2 is YFSETQ. The CDR3 has 19 amino acids. The V segment lost 4 bases and the J segment 2 bases; nucleotides outside the gene matches: 18. The CDR3 region is CASSPLRYSGRLPTYEQYF. The CDR3 DNA reads TGCGCCAGCAGCCCCCTCCGGTATAGCGGGAGGCTCCCCACCTACGAGCAGTACTTC.

The gene calls are TRBV20-1 and TRBJ2-3; D is tentatively TRBD1 or TRBD2 (5 bases each). Germline CDR1 and CDR2: DFQATT and SNEGSKA (reference sequence). The ends were cut back, 4 bases at V and 4 bases at J, with 18 bases in the middle. The CDR3 totals 15 residues. The CDR3 sequence: CSAKRDAVASDTQYF. DNA for the CDR3: TGCAGTGCTAAACGGGACGCCGTGGCATCAGATACGCAGTATTTT.